The 27 T cell receptor beta chains listed next were all sequenced from one sample in a study of T cells after yellow fever vaccination. Each CDR3 protein is one row after TCRdb ran MiXCR on the 5' RACE reads. The table records 200,000 to 250,000 distinct CDR3 sequences, approximately 3.2% of them present only once. Sequences were derived from CD4+ T cells sorted from PBMCs, sampled 10 days after the yellow fever booster vaccination. The receptors here all came from a man aged 18-30 years who received the YFV17D yellow fever vaccine.

CDR3: CASSRTQGQGNYGYTF. CDR3 nucleotide sequence: TGCGCCAGCAGCCGGACCCAGGGACAGGGTAACTATGGCTACACCTTC. The chain joins TRBV4-1 to TRBJ1-2, with 9 nucleotides matching TRBD1. The CDR3 spans 16 residues. Germline lookup yields CDR1 MGHRA and CDR2 YSYEKL. V lost 4 bases and J lost 1; bases outside the gene matches: 7.

There are many counts of this clonotype. This chain uses TRBV20-1 with TRBJ2-2; D perhaps matches TRBD2 (5 bases). The germline V gene encodes CDR1 DFQATT and CDR2 SNEGSKA (reference sequence). CDR3 size: 14 residues. Trimming removed 0 bases at V and 4 bases at J, with 9 bases between. CDR3 sequence reads: CSARDPGGTGELFF. As DNA, the CDR3 is TGCAGTGCTAGAGATCCAGGAGGCACCGGGGAGCTGTTTTTT.

This clonotype was seen ten or more times. The chain uses TRBV4-1 and TRBJ2-4; D is undetermined. Germline values: CDR1 MGHRA, CDR2 YSYEKL. The CDR3 contains 15 residues. V lost 1 base and J 0 bases, leaving 7 bases between the germline ends. For the CDR3, the DNA is TGCGCCAGCAGCCAAGGGGGTATAGCCAAAAACATTCAGTACTTC. The encoded protein is CASSQGGIAKNIQYF.

This clonotype came up many times. CDR3 nucleotides: TGTGCCAGCAGCTTAGACTATGGCTACACCTTC. It translates to CASSLDYGYTF. V usage is TRBV5-6 and J usage is TRBJ1-2; unclear D gene. The germline gives CDR1 SGHDT, CDR2 YYEEEE. The length of the CDR3 is 11 residues. V lost 2 bases and J lost 3, with 2 bases in between.

This clonotype was found many times. The J gene is TRBJ1-5, the V gene TRBV19; 7 bases are shared with TRBD1. V shed 5 bases and J 9 bases; nucleotides not matched to a gene: 13. This CDR3 is 15 amino acids long. The germline V gene has CDR1 LNHDA and CDR2 SQIVND (reference sequence). CDR3 loop: CASSASGDSGLPQHF. For the CDR3, the DNA is TGTGCCAGTAGTGCCTCTGGGGACAGCGGATTGCCCCAGCATTTT. Combining the CDR3 with reference TRBV19 and TRBJ1-5 gives the whole variable domain DGGITQSPKYLFRKEGQNVTLSCEQNLNHDAMYWYRQDPGQGLRLIYYSQIVNDFQKGDIAEGYSVSREKKESFPLTVTSAQKNPTAFYLCASSASGDSGLPQHFGDGTRLSIL.

This clonotype was seen repeatedly, ten times or more. The genes are TRBV7-2 and TRBJ2-3; D may be TRBD1 or TRBD2 (6 bases each). Germline V lookup: CDR1 SGHTA, CDR2 FQGNSA. CDR3 length: 13 residues. The V end lost 6 bases, the J end lost 2 bases, and 9 bases lay between the germline ends. The CDR3 DNA is TGTGCCAGCAGAGGGGGGAACACAGATACGCAGTATTTT. Amino acids: CASRGGNTDTQYF.

This rearrangement joins TRBV7-2 to TRBJ2-1; 8 positions agree with TRBD2. Germline CDR1 SGHTA, CDR2 FQGNSA. V was clipped by 1 base and J by 2 bases; unmatched bases: 4. This CDR3 has 16 amino acids. In nucleotides, the CDR3 is TGTGCCAGCAGCTTAGACTGGCGGGAGGCCTACAATGAGCAGTTCTTC. This translates into CASSLDWREAYNEQFF.

This clonotype has a handful of counts. The V and J genes are TRBV9 and TRBJ2-5; TRBD2 agrees at 7 bases. The CDR3 has 16 amino acids. Germline V gives CDR1 SGDLS, CDR2 YYNGEE. V shed 1 base and J 1 base; nucleotides not matched to a gene: 7. The CDR3 loop is CASSVTAGTFQETQYF. CDR3 nucleotides: TGTGCCAGCAGCGTAACAGCGGGGACCTTCCAAGAGACCCAGTACTTC.

This clonotype was observed at least ten times. The chain employs TRBV5-1 and TRBJ2-2, with D perhaps TRBD1 (5 bases). Germline-derived CDR1 and CDR2 are SGHRS and YFSETQ. Deletions cut 2 bases from V and 5 bases from J, with 13 bases between. CDR3 length: 15 amino acids. CDR3 DNA sequence: TGCGCCAGCAGCTTCCAAGGGGATGGTACCGGGGAGCTGTTTTTT. Its protein product is CASSFQGDGTGELFF.

This clonotype was seen only a few times. V and J are TRBV6-5 and TRBJ1-2, with 8 bases lining up with TRBD1. CDR3 length equals 13 residues. Germline values: CDR1 MNHEY, CDR2 SVGAGI. V lost 4 bases to trimming and J lost 6 bases; unmatched junction nucleotides: 4. In DNA form, the CDR3 reads TGTGCCAGCAGTTCGGGACAGGTTAATGGCTACACCTTC. Translating gives CASSSGQVNGYTF.

This clonotype was seen many times. The chain carries TRBV5-5 and TRBJ2-2, with 7 bases identical to TRBD1. Germline lookup yields CDR1 SGHKS and CDR2 YYEKEE (reference sequence). The trim removed 4 bases at V and 0 bases at J, leaving 12 bases unmatched. The CDR3 has 18 residues. In DNA, the CDR3 is TGTGCCAGCAGCCCAGGGGTGTTTGGGACAGCGAACACCGGGGAGCTGTTTTTT. Its protein is CASSPGVFGTANTGELFF.

This clonotype has at least ten counts. This chain links TRBV7-3 with TRBJ1-1; a possible D gene is TRBD1 (5 bases). The length of the CDR3 is 13 residues. The germline V gene encodes CDR1 SGHTA and CDR2 FQGTGA. The V and J ends lost 3 bases and 6 bases respectively, with 11 bases between them. CDR3 region: CASSLGPVAEAFF. DNA for the CDR3: TGTGCCAGCAGCTTGGGGCCAGTGGCTGAAGCTTTCTTT.

The chain combines TRBV11-2 with TRBJ1-2; D call uncertain. Germline V gene data show CDR1 as SGHAT and CDR2 as FQNNGV. Trimming cost V 3 bases and J 8 bases, with 13 bases left between them. The length of the CDR3 is 13 residues. CDR3 sequence: CASSLERTMGYTF. CDR3 nucleotides: TGTGCCAGCAGCTTGGAACGAACTATGGGCTACACCTTC.

This clonotype came up many times. The chain uses TRBV11-2 and TRBJ1-1; D not resolved. The CDR3 is 16 residues long. Germline loops: CDR1 SGHAT, CDR2 FQNNGV. V was shortened by 5 bases and J by 0 bases, with 16 bases between the two germline ends. The CDR3 bases are TGTGCCAGCAGCCCCTTGAGATCCACACTGAACACTGAAGCTTTCTTT. It specifies CASSPLRSTLNTEAFF.

The sample holds many counts of this clonotype. The chain couples TRBV5-1 to TRBJ2-5; D is ambiguous. CDR1 SGHRS and CDR2 YFSETQ come from the germline V gene. V was shortened by 4 bases and J by 0 bases, with 1 base between the two germline ends. This CDR3 is built from 11 residues. DNA of the CDR3: TGCGCCAGCAGCGACCAAGAGACCCAGTACTTC. Residues: CASSDQETQYF.

This clonotype has a count of ten or more. This chain joins TRBV10-3 and TRBJ1-2; 9 bases are shared with TRBD1. This CDR3 contains 15 residues. J lost 4 bases, V lost 5 bases, and 8 bases had no gene match. Per the germline V gene, CDR1 is ENHRY and CDR2 is SYGVKD. The CDR3 region has the DNA TGTGCCATCAGTTTAACAGGGGGCGCCGGCTATGGCTACACCTTC. It is translated as CAISLTGGAGYGYTF.

This clonotype was detected ten times or more. The chain has TRBV24-1 and TRBJ1-1, with D hard to call. Germline CDR1 is KGHDR and CDR2 is SFDVKD. The CDR3 has 15 residues. V was trimmed by 4 bases and J by 3 bases, leaving 14 bases between them. CDR3 region: CATSDPGQSHTEAFF. CDR3 nucleotides: TGTGCCACCAGTGACCCCGGGCAGAGTCACACTGAAGCTTTCTTT.

This clonotype was seen more than once but under ten times. This chain links TRBV20-1 with TRBJ2-5; D is undetermined. Germline CDR1 DFQATT, CDR2 SNEGSKA (reference sequence). The CDR3 covers 14 residues. V was clipped by 0 bases and J by 2 bases, with 10 bases between them. The CDR3 sequence: CSARDGLRQETQYF. CDR3 coding DNA: TGCAGTGCTAGAGATGGGCTGAGACAAGAGACCCAGTACTTC.

This clonotype was seen ten or more times. This sequence joins TRBV29-1 and TRBJ2-7; no clear D. Germline CDR1 SQVTM, CDR2 ANQGSEA. V gave up 8 bases and J gave up 0 bases, with 11 bases separating them. The CDR3 is 12 amino acids. The chain's CDR3 is CSPPTSSYEQYV. The CDR3 bases are TGCAGCCCCCCAACGAGCTCCTACGAGCAGTACGTC.

At least ten counts were recorded for this clonotype. The chain uses TRBV5-1 and TRBJ2-3, with TRBD2 identical over 9 bases. After removal of 1 base from V and 5 bases from J, the junction contained 8 bases not matched to a gene. The CDR3 runs 16 residues. CDR1 SGHRS and CDR2 YFSETQ come from the germline V gene. The CDR3: CASSLTIAGALDTQYF. The CDR3 DNA is TGCGCCAGCAGCTTGACGATAGCGGGGGCCCTAGATACGCAGTATTTT.

This clonotype was detected many times. The chain recombines TRBV20-1 with TRBJ2-3; 12 nucleotides agree with TRBD2. Trimming took 8 bases from V and 3 from J; bases not matched to a gene: 6. The CDR3 has 14 amino acids. CDR1 and CDR2 from the germline V gene are DFQATT and SNEGSKA (reference sequence). The CDR3 sequence: CSLGLAGNTDTQYF. In DNA, the CDR3 is TGCAGTCTCGGACTAGCGGGGAATACAGATACGCAGTATTTT.

This clonotype has a count of ten or more. The chain has TRBV7-2 and TRBJ1-1; weak D call: TRBD1 (5 bases). Trimming pared 7 bases from V and 1 base from J, leaving 7 bases between. This CDR3 has 12 residues. Germline lookup yields CDR1 SGHTA and CDR2 FQGNSA. CDR3 coding DNA: TGTGCCAGCAAGGGGTGGAACACTGAAGCTTTCTTT. It is translated as CASKGWNTEAFF.

In this sample, this clonotype turned up many times. This chain connects TRBV5-4 to TRBJ2-7, with 9 bases matching TRBD2. The germline V gene encodes CDR1 SGHNT and CDR2 YYREEE (reference sequence). The CDR3 is 14 amino acids. V shed 2 bases, J shed 1 base, and the junction held 1 base outside the gene matches. CDR3 DNA: TGTGCCAGCAGCTTCGCGGGAGGGTCCTACGAGCAGTACTTC. This encodes CASSFAGGSYEQYF.

The chain couples TRBV5-4 to TRBJ2-1; 11 bases are a match to TRBD2. The CDR3 covers 15 residues. Germline-derived CDR1 and CDR2 are SGHNT and YYREEE (reference sequence). Germline trimming cut 3 bases from V and 3 bases from J; bases unmatched to any gene: 2. CDR3 sequence (DNA): TGTGCCAGCAGCTCGGGACTAGCGGACTACAATGAGCAGTTCTTC. Translation: CASSSGLADYNEQFF.

The rearrangement joins TRBV18 to TRBJ1-2, with D possibly TRBD1 on 5 matching bases. The CDR3 totals 14 residues. Germline-derived CDR1 and CDR2 are KGHSH and LQKENI. V was pared by 0 bases and J by 7 bases, with 12 bases between. CDR3 residues: CASSPPTGVVGYTF. In nucleotides, the CDR3 is TGTGCCAGCTCACCACCTACGGGGGTGGTTGGCTACACCTTC.

This clonotype was detected many times. The J gene is TRBJ1-5, the V gene TRBV4-2; no reliable D call. Germline assignment: CDR1 LGHNA and CDR2 YNFKEQ. Deletions cut 0 bases from V and 7 bases from J, with 10 bases between. The CDR3 covers 14 residues. CDR3 loop: CASSQEEGAQPQHF. CDR3 bases: TGTGCCAGCAGCCAAGAGGAGGGAGCCCAGCCCCAGCATTTT.

This clonotype has ten or more counts. V and J are TRBV4-2 and TRBJ1-6, with D perhaps TRBD1 (5 bases). The CDR3 has 17 amino acids. The ends were cut back, 1 base at V and 8 bases at J, with 18 bases in the middle. Germline CDR1 and CDR2: LGHNA and YNFKEQ. The CDR3 bases are TGTGCCAGCAGCCAAGGGGAGTGGGGCGGTGGAGATTCACCCCTCCACTTT. Translating gives CASSQGEWGGGDSPLHF.